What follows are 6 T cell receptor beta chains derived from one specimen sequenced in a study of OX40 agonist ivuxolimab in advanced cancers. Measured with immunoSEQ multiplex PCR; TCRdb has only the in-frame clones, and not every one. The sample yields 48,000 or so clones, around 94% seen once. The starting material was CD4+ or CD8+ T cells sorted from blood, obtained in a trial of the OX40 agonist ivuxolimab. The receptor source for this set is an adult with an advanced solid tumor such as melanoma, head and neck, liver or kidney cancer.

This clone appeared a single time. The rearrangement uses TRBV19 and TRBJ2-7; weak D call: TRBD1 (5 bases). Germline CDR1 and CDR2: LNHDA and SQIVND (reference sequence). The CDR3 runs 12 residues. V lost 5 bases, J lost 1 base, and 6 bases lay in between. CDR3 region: CASSDRSYEQYF. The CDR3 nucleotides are TGTGCCAGTAGTGACAGATCCTACGAGCAGTACTTC.

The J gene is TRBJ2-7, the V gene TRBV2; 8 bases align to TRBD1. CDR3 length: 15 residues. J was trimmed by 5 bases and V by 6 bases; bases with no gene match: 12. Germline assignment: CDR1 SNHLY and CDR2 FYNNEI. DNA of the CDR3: TGTGCCAGCAGCTTGACCCAGGGGGCGCAAGACGAGCAGTACTTC. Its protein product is CASSLTQGAQDEQYF.

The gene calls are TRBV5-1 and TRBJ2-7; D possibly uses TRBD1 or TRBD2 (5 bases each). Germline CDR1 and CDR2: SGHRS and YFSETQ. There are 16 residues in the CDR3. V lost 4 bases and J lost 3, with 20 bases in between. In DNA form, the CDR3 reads TGCGCCAGCAGCCAGCTGGGACGGCAGGTTTTCTACGAGCAGTACTTC. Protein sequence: CASSQLGRQVFYEQYF.

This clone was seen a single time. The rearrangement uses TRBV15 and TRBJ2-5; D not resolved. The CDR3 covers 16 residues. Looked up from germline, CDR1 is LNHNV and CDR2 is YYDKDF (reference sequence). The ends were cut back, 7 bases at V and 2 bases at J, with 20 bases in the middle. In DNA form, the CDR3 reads TGTGCCACCACCGGGCCGGCCAGTACCGGGCAAGAGACCCAGTACTTC. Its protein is CATTGPASTGQETQYF.

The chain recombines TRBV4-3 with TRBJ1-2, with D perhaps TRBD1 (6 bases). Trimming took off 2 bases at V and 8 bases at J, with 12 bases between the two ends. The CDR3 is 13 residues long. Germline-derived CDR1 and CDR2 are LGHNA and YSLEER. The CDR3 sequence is CASSQPDRFGYTF. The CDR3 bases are TGCGCCAGCAGCCAACCTGACAGGTTCGGCTACACCTTC.

The CDR3 is CASSPGQPSNQPQHF. CDR3 nucleotide sequence: TGCGCCAGCAGCCCGGGACAACCGAGCAATCAGCCCCAGCATTTT. The gene calls are TRBV5-1 and TRBJ1-5, with D possibly TRBD1 on 6 matching bases. V was cut by 4 bases and J by 1 base, with 12 bases left in between. CDR1 and CDR2 (germline): SGHRS, YFSETQ. This CDR3 spans 15 amino acids.